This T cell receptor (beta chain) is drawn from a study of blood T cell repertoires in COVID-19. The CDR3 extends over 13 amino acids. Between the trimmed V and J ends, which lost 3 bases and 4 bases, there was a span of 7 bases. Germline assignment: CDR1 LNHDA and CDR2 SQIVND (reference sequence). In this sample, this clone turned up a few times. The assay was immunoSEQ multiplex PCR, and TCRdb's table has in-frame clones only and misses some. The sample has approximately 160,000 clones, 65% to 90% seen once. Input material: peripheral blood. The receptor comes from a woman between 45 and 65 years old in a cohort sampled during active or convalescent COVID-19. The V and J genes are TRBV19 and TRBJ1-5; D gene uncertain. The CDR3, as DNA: TGTGCCAGTAGTATGGCAGTTAATCAGCCCCAGCATTTT. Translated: CASSMAVNQPQHF.